Below, 5 T cell receptor beta chains from the same sample are listed, as sequenced in a study of T cells in localized non-small cell lung cancer. Some clones are missing from TCRdb's copy, which holds only in-frame ones; the method was immunoSEQ multiplex PCR. Among 35,000 or so clones listed, roughly 88% were seen once. Sequencing was performed on peripheral blood, taken before any cancer treatment. Every receptor here comes from a woman aged 40-75 years with stage I lung adenocarcinoma.

This chain uses TRBV7-9 with TRBJ1-2; D gene ambiguous. Germline CDR1 is SEHNR and CDR2 is FQNEAQ (reference sequence). V was clipped by 2 bases and J by 8 bases, with 24 bases between them. The CDR3 length is 17 residues. The CDR3 coding sequence is TGTGCCAGCAGCTTAAAGGAGGTGTCAGGAGGGAGGTCGGGCTACACCTTC. Translation: CASSLKEVSGGRSGYTF.

V gene TRBV5-1 combines with J gene TRBJ2-7; D call uncertain. Germline V lookup: CDR1 SGHRS, CDR2 YFSETQ. The CDR3 is 12 residues long. V lost 0 bases and J 6 bases, leaving 7 bases between the germline ends. CDR3 bases: TGCGCCAGCAGCTTGGACGTGGCCGAGCAGTACTTC. Its protein product is CASSLDVAEQYF.

Turning to this clone: A junction end diverges from the germline sequence, so it may reflect a read error. The chain is built from TRBV27 and TRBJ1-2; 8 bases align to TRBD1. Looked up from germline, CDR1 is MNHEY and CDR2 is SMNVEV (reference sequence). The CDR3 length is 14 residues. Here the CDR3 reads CASSLGPGQDYPFF. In DNA, the CDR3 is TGTGCCAGCAGTTTGGGGCCGGGACAGGACTACCCCTTCTTC.

The rearrangement links TRBV14 to TRBJ1-1; perhaps TRBD1 as D (6 bases). The CDR3 sequence is 19 residues long. From germline, CDR1 is SGHDN and CDR2 FVKESK. V lost 4 bases to trimming and J lost 3 bases, with 27 bases between them. The CDR3 DNA sequence: TGTGCCAGCAGCCGTCTGACGACGACGGGGGCAGATGAGGACACTGAAGCTTTCTTT. Residues: CASSRLTTTGADEDTEAFF.

This rearrangement joins TRBV6-5 to TRBJ1-3; perhaps TRBD1 as D (5 bases). Trimming left V 7 bases short and J 1 base short, with 11 bases between. Germline loops: CDR1 MNHEY, CDR2 SVGAGI. This CDR3 contains 14 residues. The CDR3 is CASKSGTSGNTIYF. DNA of the CDR3: TGTGCCAGCAAGTCAGGGACTTCTGGAAACACCATATATTTT.